There are a few counts of the clone carrying this TCR beta chain. Its antigen is still unknown. This record comes from a study of T cells in Graves' hyperthyroidism and ophthalmopathy. Study observations and caveats: Blood also showed most of the thyroid clonotypes that were expanded above 0.001.

Amplification of TCR beta CDR3 regions used RNA as the template. HTBI primers were the set used in a first-round RT-PCR of the TCR CDR3. TCRdb re-derived calls from the multiplex PCR reads in MiXCR, one entry per CDR3 protein. This sample has about 690,000 distinct CDR3 sequences, with roughly a sixth found just once. Germline V gene lookup returns CDR1 SGHRS and CDR2 YFSETQ. V lost 8 bases and J 2 bases, leaving 15 bases between the germline ends. The CDR3 runs to 14 residues. V is TRBV5-1 and J is TRBJ2-3, with D perhaps matching TRBD2 (7 bases). Sample: blood. The source of this sequence is a man over 45 with Graves' hyperthyroidism. CDR3 DNA sequence: TGCGCCAGTTACACGGGGGGCCTCACAGATACGCAGTATTTT. Its translation is CASYTGGLTDTQYF.